These T cell receptor beta chains were read from a single sample in a study of T cell repertoires in cytomegalovirus infection. No antigen has been identified for these receptors. TCRdb processed the reads anew with MiXCR; each CDR3 protein has one entry. The sample has about 110,000 distinct CDR3 sequences, about a tenth seen once. Input material: PBMCs, sequenced either directly or after in vitro stimulation (not recorded which). These receptors all come from a human donor in good health (CMV status not recorded). Some clones in this sample may be carry-over from other donors' samples. Both conserved end residues are part of each CDR3. Each record gives: clone size, J gene, D gene, V gene, CDR3 DNA, CDR3 protein. The D gene is left open where the match is weak. Part of the rows lack a size; the others show once, few, many or a class for expanded clones.

>few|TRBJ2-3|.|TRBV2
TGTGCCAGCAGTGAAGCGCTTGGGGGGATGGATACGCAGTATTTT
CASSEALGGMDTQYF
>many|TRBJ1-1|.|TRBV7-8
TGTGCCAGCAGCTTAAATTATCAGGCTTTCTTT
CASSLNYQAFF
>many|TRBJ1-2|.|TRBV6-5
TGTGCCAGCAGTTACTCTTCACAGGGCATCCATGGCTACACCTTC
CASSYSSQGIHGYTF
>few|TRBJ2-5|.|TRBV6-2/TRBV6-3
TGTGCCAGCAGTTCCTTCCGCCAGGGGGGTCAAGAGACCCAGTACTTC
CASSSFRQGGQETQYF
>few|TRBJ2-3|TRBD2|TRBV6-5
TGTGCCAGCAACAGGCAAGCGGGGGTCACAGATACGCAGTATTTT
CASNRQAGVTDTQYF
>many|TRBJ1-1|.|TRBV7-9
TGTGCCAGCAGCCAATCGACTGGGGGCACTGAAGCTTTCTTT
CASSQSTGGTEAFF
>.|TRBJ1-3|.|TRBV6-6
TGTGCCAGCGCTCTGGGCCTCTCTGGAAACACCATATATTTT
CASALGLSGNTIYF
>.|TRBJ2-2|.|TRBV20-1
TGCAGTGCCACCCTGGCACAGAACACCGGGGAGCTGTTTTTT
CSATLAQNTGELFF
>.|TRBJ1-5|.|TRBV19
TGTGCCAGTCAGGACACTCGCAATCAGCCCCAGCATTTT
CASQDTRNQPQHF
>many|TRBJ1-2|.|TRBV11-1
TGTGCCAGCACCGGCGGGTCGACTAACTATGGCTACACCTTC
CASTGGSTNYGYTF
>many|TRBJ2-7|.|TRBV28
TGTGCCAGCAGTGCAGCTATAGGCGGTGTTGGTACCTACGAGCAGTACTTC
CASSAAIGGVGTYEQYF
>many|TRBJ1-5|TRBD1|TRBV7-6
TGTGCCAGCAGGGAAGGGACAGCCGATCATCAGCCCCAGCATTTT
CASREGTADHQPQHF
>few|TRBJ2-5|.|TRBV6-2/TRBV6-3
TGTGCCAGCAGTTATTTCGTTGAGACCCAGTACTTC
CASSYFVETQYF
>few|TRBJ1-1|.|TRBV2
TGTGCCACCTCCTATGGGACGGCTAACACTGAAGCTTTCTTT
CATSYGTANTEAFF
>many|TRBJ2-1|.|TRBV7-2
TGTGCCAGCAGCTTCGGGATCCGACCTTGGGAGCAGTTCTTC
CASSFGIRPWEQFF
>.|TRBJ2-7|.|TRBV7-9
TGTGCCAGTACGGCAGGGGTCGGTGCCCACTCCTACGAGCAGTACTTC
CASTAGVGAHSYEQYF
>few|TRBJ1-1|.|TRBV10-3
TGTGCCATCAGTGAGTCTAGGGGGAGGACTGAAGCTTTCTTT
CAISESRGRTEAFF
>many|TRBJ1-4|.|TRBV4-1
TGCGCCAGCAGCCAAACCCTGGGGTATCATGAAAAACTGTTTTTT
CASSQTLGYHEKLFF
>.|TRBJ1-6|.|TRBV7-2
TGTGCCAGCAGCTCCCCTGTGGGGGGTCGGTATAATTCACCCCTCCACTTT
CASSSPVGGRYNSPLHF
>.|TRBJ2-2|.|TRBV19
TGTGCCAGTAGTTCTACAGGGACCCGGACCGGGGAGCTGTTTTTT
CASSSTGTRTGELFF
>.|TRBJ2-7|.|TRBV10-2
TGCGCCAGCAGTGCGGTAGCGGAGTCCTACGAGCAGTACTTC
CASSAVAESYEQYF
>.|TRBJ2-1|.|TRBV5-6
TGTGCCAGCAGCAAGAAAGGAACGAGAGCCTTCTTC
CASSKKGTRAFF
>many|TRBJ1-2|.|TRBV10-3
TGTGCCATCAGTGGATCGACAGGACACTATGGCTACACCTTC
CAISGSTGHYGYTF
>many|TRBJ2-5|TRBD2|TRBV7-2
TGTGCCAGCAGCCCGGGACTAGCGGGAGGCGGGCGAGAGACCCAGTACTTC
CASSPGLAGGGRETQYF
>many|TRBJ2-3|.|TRBV7-3
TGTGCCAGCAGCCCCCCCGGAAGCACAGATACGCAGTATTTT
CASSPPGSTDTQYF
>.|TRBJ2-3|.|TRBV7-9
TGTCCCAGCAGCTTCTCGGGGCTAGCAGCCAAAGATATTCAGTATTTT
CPSSFSGLAAKDIQYF
>many|TRBJ1-4|.|TRBV7-8
TGTGCCAGCAGCTCCAGGAGGTTTAATAATGAAAAACTGTTTTTT
CASSSRRFNNEKLFF
>.|TRBJ1-1|.|TRBV29-1
TGCAGCGTTGAACTGGGAGGGGGAGCTTTCTTT
CSVELGGGAFF
>many|TRBJ1-1|.|TRBV7-2
TGTGCCAGCAGCCCGATGACACAGAACACTGAAGCTTTCTTT
CASSPMTQNTEAFF